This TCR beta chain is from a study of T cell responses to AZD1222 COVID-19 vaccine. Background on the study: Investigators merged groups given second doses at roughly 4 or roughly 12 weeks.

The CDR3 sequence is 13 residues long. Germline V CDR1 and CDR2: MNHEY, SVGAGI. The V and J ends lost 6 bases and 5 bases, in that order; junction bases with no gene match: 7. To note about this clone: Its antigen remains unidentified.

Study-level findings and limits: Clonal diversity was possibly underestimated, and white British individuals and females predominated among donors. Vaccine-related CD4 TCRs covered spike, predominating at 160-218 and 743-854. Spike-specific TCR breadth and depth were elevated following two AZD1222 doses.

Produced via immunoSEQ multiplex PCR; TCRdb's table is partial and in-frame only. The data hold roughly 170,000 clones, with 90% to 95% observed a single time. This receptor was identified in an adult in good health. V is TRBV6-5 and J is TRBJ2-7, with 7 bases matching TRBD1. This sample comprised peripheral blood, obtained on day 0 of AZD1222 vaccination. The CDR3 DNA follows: TGTGCCAGCAGCCGAGGACAGGCCAACGAGCAGTACTTC. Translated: CASSRGQANEQYF.